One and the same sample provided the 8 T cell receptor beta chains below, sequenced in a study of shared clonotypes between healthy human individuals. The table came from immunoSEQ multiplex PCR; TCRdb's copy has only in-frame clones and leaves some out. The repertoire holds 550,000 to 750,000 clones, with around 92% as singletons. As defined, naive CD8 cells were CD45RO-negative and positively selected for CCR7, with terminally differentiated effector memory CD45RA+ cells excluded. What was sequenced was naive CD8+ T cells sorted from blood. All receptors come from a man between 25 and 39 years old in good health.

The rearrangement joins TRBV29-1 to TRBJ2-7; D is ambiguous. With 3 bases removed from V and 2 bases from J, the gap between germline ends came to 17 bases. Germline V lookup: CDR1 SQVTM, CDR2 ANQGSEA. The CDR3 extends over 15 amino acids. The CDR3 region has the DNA TGCAGCGTTGAGGTGCACTTGAAGGAAACCTACGAGCAGTACTTC. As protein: CSVEVHLKETYEQYF.

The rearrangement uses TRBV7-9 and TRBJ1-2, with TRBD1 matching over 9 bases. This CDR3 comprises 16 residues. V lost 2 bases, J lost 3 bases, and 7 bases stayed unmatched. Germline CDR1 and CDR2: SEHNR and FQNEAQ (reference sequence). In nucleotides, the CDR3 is TGTGCCAGCAGCTTAACGGGACAGGGATCATACTATGGCTACACCTTC. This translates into CASSLTGQGSYYGYTF.

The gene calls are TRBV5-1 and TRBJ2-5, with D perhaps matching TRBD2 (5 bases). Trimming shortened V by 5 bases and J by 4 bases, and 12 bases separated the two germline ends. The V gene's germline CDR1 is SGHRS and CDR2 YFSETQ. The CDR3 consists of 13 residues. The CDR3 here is CASSYRGSETQYF. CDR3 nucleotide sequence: TGCGCCAGCAGTTACCGGGGATCAGAGACCCAGTACTTC. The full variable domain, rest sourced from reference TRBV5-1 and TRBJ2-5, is KAGVTQTPRYLIKTRGQQVTLSCSPISGHRSVSWYQQTPGQGLQFLFEYFSETQRNKGNFPGRFSGRQFSNSRSEMNVSTLELGDSALYLCASSYRGSETQYFGPGTRLLVL.

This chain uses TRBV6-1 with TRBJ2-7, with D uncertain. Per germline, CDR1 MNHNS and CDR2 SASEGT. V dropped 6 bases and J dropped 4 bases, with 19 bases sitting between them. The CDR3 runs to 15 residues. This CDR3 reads CASREPVGIPYEQYF. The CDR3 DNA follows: TGTGCCAGCAGGGAACCGGTGGGCATACCTTACGAGCAGTACTTC.

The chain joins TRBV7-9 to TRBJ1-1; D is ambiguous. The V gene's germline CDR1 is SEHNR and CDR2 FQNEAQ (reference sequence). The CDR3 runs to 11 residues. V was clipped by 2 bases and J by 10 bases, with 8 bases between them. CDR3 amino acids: CASSLPIGAFF. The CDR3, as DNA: TGTGCCAGCAGCTTACCGATCGGAGCTTTCTTT.

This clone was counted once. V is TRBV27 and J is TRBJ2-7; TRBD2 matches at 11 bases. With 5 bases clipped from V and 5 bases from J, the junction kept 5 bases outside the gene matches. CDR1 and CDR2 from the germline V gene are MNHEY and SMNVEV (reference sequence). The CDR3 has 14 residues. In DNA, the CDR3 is TGTGCCAGCAGTAAACTAGCGGGAGTTCACGAGCAGTACTTC. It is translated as CASSKLAGVHEQYF.

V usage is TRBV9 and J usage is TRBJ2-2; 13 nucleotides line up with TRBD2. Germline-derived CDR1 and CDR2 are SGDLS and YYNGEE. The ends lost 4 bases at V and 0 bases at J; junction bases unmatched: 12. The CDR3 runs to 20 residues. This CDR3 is CASSSPGLAGEGPNTGELFF. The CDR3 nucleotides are TGTGCCAGCAGCTCCCCCGGACTAGCGGGAGAAGGACCGAACACCGGGGAGCTGTTTTTT.

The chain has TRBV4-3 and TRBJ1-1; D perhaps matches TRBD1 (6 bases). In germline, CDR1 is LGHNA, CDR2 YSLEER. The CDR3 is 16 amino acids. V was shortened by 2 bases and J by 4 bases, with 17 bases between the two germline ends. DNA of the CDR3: TGCGCCAGCAGCCAAAAGTCCCCAGGGGTTGGCACTGAAGCTTTCTTT. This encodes CASSQKSPGVGTEAFF.